This TCR beta chain was recovered during a study of regulatory T cells in long-lasting Graves disease. In its sample, this clonotype was seen many times. To make TCR beta libraries, researchers used iRepertoire HTBI primers and Arm-PCR of CDR3 regions. TCRdb re-analysed the multiplex PCR reads in MiXCR, keeping a single row per CDR3 protein. The data show 530,000 or so distinct CDR3 sequences, about 16% seen once. CDR1 is SGHRS and CDR2 is YFSETQ in the germline V gene. The CDR3 consists of 15 residues. Unmatched junction bases numbered 8, after V lost 4 bases and J lost 5 bases. Time point meaning: newly diagnosed GD, antithyroid drugs for less than 3 months. The TCR library was made from RNA extracted from PBMCs. In addition, the sample was reused for a study of T cells in Graves' hyperthyroidism and ophthalmopathy.

This sequence originates from a man aged 18 to 29 with Graves disease. V usage is TRBV5-1 and J usage is TRBJ2-3, with 9 bases that match TRBD1. Material: peripheral blood mononuclear cells (PBMCs), obtained at new diagnosis, from a patient treated with antithyroid drugs. This CDR3 reads CASSGRTGAEDTQYF. The CDR3 region has the DNA TGCGCCAGCAGCGGACGGACAGGGGCGGAAGATACGCAGTATTTT.